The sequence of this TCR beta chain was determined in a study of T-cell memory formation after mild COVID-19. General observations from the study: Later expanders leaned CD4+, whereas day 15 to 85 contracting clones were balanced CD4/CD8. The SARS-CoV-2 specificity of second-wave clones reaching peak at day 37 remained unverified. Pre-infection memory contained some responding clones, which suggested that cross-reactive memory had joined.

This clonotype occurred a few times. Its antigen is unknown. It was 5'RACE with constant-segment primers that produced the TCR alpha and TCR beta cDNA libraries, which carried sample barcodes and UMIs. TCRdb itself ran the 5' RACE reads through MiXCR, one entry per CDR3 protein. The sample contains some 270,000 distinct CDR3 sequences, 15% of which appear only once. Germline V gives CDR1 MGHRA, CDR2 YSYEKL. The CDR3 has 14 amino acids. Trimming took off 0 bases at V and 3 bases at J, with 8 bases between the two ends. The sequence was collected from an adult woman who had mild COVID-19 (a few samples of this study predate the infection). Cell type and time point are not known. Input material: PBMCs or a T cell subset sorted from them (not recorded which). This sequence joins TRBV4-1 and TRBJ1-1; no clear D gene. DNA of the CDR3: TGCGCCAGCAGCCAAGATTGGGAGGACACTGAAGCTTTCTTT. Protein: CASSQDWEDTEAFF.